This T cell receptor beta chain derives from a study of T cells in Graves' hyperthyroidism and ophthalmopathy. Study-level findings and limits: Ophthalmopathy and stable hyperthyroidism were separated by a 13 V-J model. In the blood, most expanded thyroid clonotypes above 0.001 appeared as well.

Germline V gene sequence: CDR1 MNHEY, CDR2 SVGEGT. V gave up 8 bases and J gave up 1 base, with 15 bases separating them. The CDR3 has 15 amino acids. With regard to this clonotype: The antigen remains unidentified.

RNA transcripts yielded amplified TCR beta CDR3 regions. TCR CDR3 regions were first amplified by RT-PCR with HTBI primers. A single record per CDR3 protein comes from TCRdb applying MiXCR to the multiplex PCR reads. This table has about 600,000 distinct CDR3 sequences, roughly 14% appearing once. Ophthalmopathy cases scored 3 or more on the Clinical Activity Score and 4 or more on NOSPECS grade, with duration below 3 months. Uncontrolled infection, other autoimmune disease, pregnancy or lactation led to exclusion. Material for sequencing was blood. The receptor's source is a woman aged 50 to 60 with Graves' ophthalmopathy. V and J are TRBV6-2 or TRBV6-3 and TRBJ1-5; D is uncertain. The CDR3 region is CASCLGDSSNQPQHF. The DNA for the CDR3 is TGTGCCAGCTGTTTAGGAGACTCAAGCAATCAGCCCCAGCATTTT.